This entry describes one T cell receptor (beta chain). As yet, its antigen is unknown. Before treatment, baseline tumor tissue was collected for sequencing. These data belong to a study of circulating tumor DNA in untreated peripheral T-cell lymphoma. General study points: Tumor-specific clonotypes were found in more than 65% of patients.

V lost 10 bases and J lost 4, with 17 bases in between. CDR3 length equals 14 residues. Germline assignment: CDR1 MNHGY and CDR2 SAAAGT. The table came from immunoSEQ multiplex PCR; TCRdb's copy has only in-frame clones and leaves some out. This sample carries 2,200 or so clones, 65% to 75% of them seen once, and the ten largest clones take approximately 56%. The chain recombines TRBV6-8 with TRBJ2-1; a weak D match, TRBD2 (5 bases). This receptor was identified in a human donor with peripheral T-cell lymphoma. Specimen: tumor tissue. The CDR3 region has the DNA TGTGCCATCACGGAAGGGAGTTCGTACAATGAGCAGTTCTTC. It translates to CAITEGSSYNEQFF.